The 23 T cell receptor beta chains below come from one sample, sequenced in a study of PD-1 blockade in classical Hodgkin lymphoma. Measured with immunoSEQ multiplex PCR; TCRdb has only the in-frame clones, and not every one. The sample includes more than 30,000 clones, about 91% of them seen just once. There was relapse after autologous stem cell transplantation in every patient, and there was variation in brentuximab vedotin exposure. The source material was peripheral blood mononuclear cells (PBMCs), sampled before the second cycle of nivolumab. Receptors were obtained from a human donor with classical Hodgkin lymphoma.

V is TRBV7-6 and J is TRBJ1-3, with D maybe TRBD1 (6 bases). Trimming removed 5 bases from V and 0 bases from J, with 17 bases in between. The CDR3 sequence is 17 residues long. Germline V lookup: CDR1 SGHVS, CDR2 FNYEAQ. The CDR3 nucleotides read TGTGCCAGCAGCCCCCGGGGGGCACAACTCTCTGGAAACACCATATATTTT. Protein: CASSPRGAQLSGNTIYF.

In this sample, this clone turned up a few times. V usage is TRBV6-6 and J usage is TRBJ2-7, with 12 positions matching TRBD2. The junction had 6 bases not matched to a gene; V was cut back by 6 bases and J by 0 bases. The CDR3 spans 16 residues. Germline V gene sequence: CDR1 MNHNY, CDR2 SVGAGI (reference sequence). The CDR3 sequence: CASRHRTSGTSYEQYF. The CDR3 DNA reads as TGTGCCAGCAGGCACCGGACTAGCGGGACCTCCTACGAGCAGTACTTC.

The chain links TRBV5-1 to TRBJ2-1; 10 bases match TRBD1. Germline CDR1 reads SGHRS; CDR2 reads YFSETQ. Trimming cost V 1 base and J 9 bases; bases outside gene matches: 10. This CDR3 has 16 residues. The CDR3 nucleotides read TGCGCCAGCAGCTTGAGGGGTGGGACAGGGGTGTTTGAGCAGTTCTTC. Protein product: CASSLRGGTGVFEQFF.

The chain has TRBV27 and TRBJ2-7, with 11 bases lining up with TRBD1. Germline V gives CDR1 MNHEY, CDR2 SMNVEV (reference sequence). This CDR3 region has 14 residues. Trimming took 4 bases from V and 6 from J; bases not matched to a gene: 5. As DNA, the CDR3 is TGTGCCAGCAGTTGGGACAGGGGGAAATCCGAGCAGTACTTC. It translates to CASSWDRGKSEQYF.

The chain uses TRBV4-2 and TRBJ1-2; 7 positions match TRBD1. V was clipped by 3 bases and J by 6 bases; unmatched bases: 10. CDR1 LGHNA and CDR2 YNFKEQ come from the germline V gene. The CDR3 spans 15 residues. CDR3 DNA: TGTGCCAGCAGCCACCGCCCCGCAGGGGGAAATGGCTACACCTTC. Amino acids: CASSHRPAGGNGYTF.

The rearrangement joins TRBV7-9 to TRBJ1-1; D is unresolved. The CDR3 sequence is 13 residues long. V lost 4 bases and J 1 base, leaving 7 bases between the germline ends. CDR1 is SEHNR and CDR2 is FQNEAQ in the germline V gene (reference sequence). In DNA form, the CDR3 reads TGTGCCAGCAGCTCCCAGACGAACACTGAAGCTTTCTTT. It is translated as CASSSQTNTEAFF.

The rearrangement joins TRBV6-4 to TRBJ2-1; 10 nucleotides agree with TRBD2. With 3 bases clipped from V and 7 bases from J, the junction kept 15 bases outside the gene matches. CDR3 size: 18 residues. Germline V gene lookup returns CDR1 MRHNA and CDR2 SNTAGT. CDR3 sequence reads: CASSEHRSSGRMGNEQFF. CDR3 coding DNA: TGTGCCAGCAGTGAGCACCGGTCTAGCGGGAGAATGGGAAATGAGCAGTTCTTC.

The chain uses TRBV7-9 and TRBJ1-2, with 9 positions matching TRBD1. Per germline, CDR1 SEHNR and CDR2 FQNEAQ (reference sequence). V shed 5 bases, J shed 5 bases, and the junction held 9 bases outside the gene matches. CDR3 size: 15 residues. The CDR3 is CASSPRGQGVYGYTF. The CDR3 DNA sequence: TGTGCCAGCAGCCCCCGGGGACAGGGAGTTTATGGCTACACCTTC.

The gene calls are TRBV6-5 and TRBJ1-2, with D perhaps TRBD1 (6 bases). Trimming took 0 bases from V and 8 from J, leaving 16 bases between them. Germline V CDR1 and CDR2: MNHEY, SVGAGI. This CDR3 is built from 15 residues. The CDR3 DNA follows: TGTGCCAGCAGTTACTCGCCACAGGGAAGAGAAGGCTACACCTTC. It yields the protein CASSYSPQGREGYTF.

The J gene is TRBJ2-7, the V gene TRBV19; tentative D call: TRBD2 (7 bases). CDR3 length: 14 amino acids. V lost 10 bases and J lost 2, with 18 bases in between. CDR1 and CDR2 (germline): LNHDA, SQIVND (reference sequence). This CDR3 reads CATSPRGGTYEQYF. Written as DNA, the CDR3 is TGTGCCACCTCGCCTAGGGGGGGAACCTACGAGCAGTACTTC.

This clone was seen just once. V usage is TRBV20-1 and J usage is TRBJ1-2; D not certain. CDR1 is DFQATT and CDR2 is SNEGSKA in the germline V gene (reference sequence). The V and J ends lost 6 bases and 8 bases respectively, with 13 bases between them. The CDR3 is made up of 11 amino acids. CDR3 protein: CSAAELGGYTF. The CDR3 DNA reads TGCAGTGCGGCCGAATTGGGGGGCTACACCTTC.

In the case of this clone: In the same sample, other DNA sequences code for this CDR3. The chain couples TRBV5-1 to TRBJ2-1; 13 nucleotides agree with TRBD2. Germline V CDR1 and CDR2: SGHRS, YFSETQ. The CDR3 extends over 15 amino acids. The V gene end was trimmed by 5 bases and the J gene end by 6 bases; junction bases not matched to a gene: 5. In DNA form, the CDR3 reads TGCGCCAGCAGTCTGGGACTAGCGGGACTCAATGAGCAGTTCTTC. This sequence encodes CASSLGLAGLNEQFF.

The chain links TRBV13 to TRBJ2-2, with D tentatively TRBD2 (5 bases). Germline values: CDR1 PRHDT, CDR2 FYEKMQ (reference sequence). The ends were cut back, 1 base at V and 6 bases at J, with 15 bases in the middle. The CDR3 extends over 16 amino acids. CDR3 bases: TGTGCCAGCAGCTTAGTAGAGGTCGTGGGAGCCGGGGAGCTGTTTTTT. Translation: CASSLVEVVGAGELFF.

This rearrangement joins TRBV28 to TRBJ2-7, with 7 bases identical to TRBD1. The V gene's germline CDR1 is MDHEN and CDR2 SYDVKM. V lost 3 bases, J lost 3 bases, and 8 bases stayed unmatched. The CDR3 covers 15 residues. Here the CDR3 DNA reads TGTGCCAGCAGTTTTCGGCTAGGGGGCCTCTACGAGCAGTACTTC. This encodes CASSFRLGGLYEQYF. Together with reference TRBV28 and TRBJ2-7, the CDR3 gives the full variable domain: DVKVTQSSRYLVKRTGEKVFLECVQDMDHENMFWYRQDPGLGLRLIYFSYDVKMKEKGDIPEGYSVSREKKERFSLILESASTNQTSMYLCASSFRLGGLYEQYFGPGTRLTVT.

The rearrangement uses TRBV14 and TRBJ2-7, with no clear D. The CDR3 extends over 13 amino acids. V was pared by 3 bases and J by 1 base, with 7 bases between. CDR1 is SGHDN and CDR2 is FVKESK in the germline V gene. The CDR3 region is CASSHGNSYEQYF. The DNA for the CDR3 is TGTGCCAGCAGCCACGGCAATTCCTACGAGCAGTACTTC.

J is TRBJ2-3 and V is TRBV7-3; the D is unclear. The V end lost 3 bases, the J end lost 1 base, and 8 bases lay between the germline ends. Looked up from germline, CDR1 is SGHTA and CDR2 is FQGTGA. This CDR3 comprises 14 residues. The CDR3 nucleotides are TGTGCCAGCAGCTTCGCCCTAGGCACAGATACGCAGTATTTT. This gives the protein CASSFALGTDTQYF.

This clone was seen a single time. The rearrangement joins TRBV5-1 to TRBJ1-4; the D is unclear. This CDR3 has 12 amino acids. The V end lost 0 bases, the J end lost 7 bases, and 4 bases lay between the germline ends. CDR1 SGHRS and CDR2 YFSETQ come from the germline V gene. CDR3 residues: CASSLGGEKLFF. CDR3 DNA: TGCGCCAGCAGCTTGGGTGGTGAAAAACTGTTTTTT.

This sequence joins TRBV6-1 and TRBJ1-1; 7 bases are shared with TRBD1. Germline assignment: CDR1 MNHNS and CDR2 SASEGT. The CDR3 length is 15 residues. V trimming: 5 bases; J trimming: 4 bases; junction bases outside the gene matches: 10. In nucleotides, the CDR3 is TGTGCCAGCAGTCCCTACCAGGGGGGAGGCACTGAAGCTTTCTTT. Translating gives CASSPYQGGGTEAFF.

The rearrangement joins TRBV5-8 to TRBJ1-1; D gene unclear. V shed 0 bases and J shed 6 bases, with 9 bases lying between them. The CDR3 sequence is 13 residues long. Per germline, CDR1 SGHTS and CDR2 YDEGEE. The CDR3 loop is CASSLAGVAEAFF. The CDR3, as DNA: TGTGCCAGCAGCTTGGCCGGGGTGGCTGAAGCTTTCTTT.

This clone appeared a few times. V and J are TRBV29-1 and TRBJ1-1; 7 bases align to TRBD1. The CDR3 has 13 residues. The V gene end was trimmed by 6 bases and the J gene end by 7 bases; junction bases not matched to a gene: 11. Germline assignment: CDR1 SQVTM and CDR2 ANQGSEA. This CDR3 reads CSVKQGFKGEAFF. CDR3 sequence (DNA): TGCAGCGTCAAACAGGGGTTTAAGGGTGAAGCTTTCTTT.

V is TRBV6-5 and J is TRBJ2-1; D remains ambiguous. This CDR3 is 13 amino acids long. Between the trimmed V and J ends, which lost 2 bases and 4 bases, there was a span of 6 bases. Per the germline V gene, CDR1 is MNHEY and CDR2 is SVGAGI. The CDR3 region is CASSYTKYNEQFF. The CDR3 DNA reads TGTGCCAGCAGTTACACTAAGTACAATGAGCAGTTCTTC.

V usage is TRBV5-1 and J usage is TRBJ1-4, with 7 bases that match TRBD1. Trimming took 4 bases from V and 4 from J; bases not matched to a gene: 7. The CDR3 is 15 amino acids. Germline CDR1 is SGHRS and CDR2 is YFSETQ. CDR3 residues: CASSLGTDVNEKLFF. The CDR3 coding sequence is TGCGCCAGCAGCCTGGGGACAGACGTTAATGAAAAACTGTTTTTT.

The chain recombines TRBV4-2 with TRBJ1-1; D not certain. The CDR3 contains 13 residues. V was trimmed by 2 bases and J by 3 bases, leaving 7 bases between them. From germline, CDR1 is LGHNA and CDR2 YNFKEQ. The DNA for the CDR3 is TGTGCCAGCAGCCAATCACCGGACACTGAAGCTTTCTTT. It specifies CASSQSPDTEAFF.